Listed below are T cell receptor beta chains from one sample, sequenced in a study of CD8 T cells in ankylosing spondylitis. TCRdb fed the 5' RACE reads into MiXCR, producing one record per CDR3 protein. The table has about 540,000 distinct CDR3 sequences, 9.5% to 15% seen once. Specimen: blood, either unsorted or a sorted T cell fraction (not recorded which). The receptors were gathered from a male donor with ankylosing spondylitis. CDR3s include the opening cysteine and the closing phenylalanine or tryptophan. The D gene is left open where the match is weak. Some rows have no size entry. The others give once, few or many, or a class for an expanded clone.

d_call: -
clone_size: -
j_call: TRBJ2-3
v_call: TRBV7-2
cdr3_nt: TGTGCCAGCAGTTTGGCGGGTCCGTCAGATACGCAGTATTTT
cdr3_aa: CASSLAGPSDTQYF

d_call: -
clone_size: many
j_call: TRBJ2-1
v_call: TRBV12-3/TRBV12-4
cdr3_nt: TGTGCCAGCAGATTTCGGGTAGGGGCTACATGGAATGAGCAGTTCTTC
cdr3_aa: CASRFRVGATWNEQFF

d_call: TRBD1
clone_size: -
j_call: TRBJ1-2
v_call: TRBV20-1
cdr3_nt: TGCAGTGCTCCGACAGGGACCTATGGCTACACCTTC
cdr3_aa: CSAPTGTYGYTF

d_call: -
clone_size: few
j_call: TRBJ1-2
v_call: TRBV5-1
cdr3_nt: TGCGCCAGCAGCCAACCGGAACGTTCCGGCTACACCTTC
cdr3_aa: CASSQPERSGYTF

d_call: -
clone_size: -
j_call: TRBJ1-2
v_call: TRBV14
cdr3_nt: TGTGCCAGCAGCCCTGGTCGGTATGGCTACACCTTC
cdr3_aa: CASSPGRYGYTF

d_call: TRBD2
clone_size: -
j_call: TRBJ2-1
v_call: TRBV4-1
cdr3_nt: TGCGCCAGCAGCCCCATAGCGGGAGGCCACAATGAGCAGTTCTTC
cdr3_aa: CASSPIAGGHNEQFF

d_call: -
clone_size: few
j_call: TRBJ2-2
v_call: TRBV18
cdr3_nt: TGTGCCAGCTCACCAATTTCTGACGCCACCGGGGAGCTGTTTTTT
cdr3_aa: CASSPISDATGELFF

d_call: TRBD1
clone_size: few
j_call: TRBJ1-1
v_call: TRBV27
cdr3_nt: TGTGCCGGAGGGACAGTGGGCCTCACGGGTGAAGCTTTCTTT
cdr3_aa: CAGGTVGLTGEAFF

d_call: -
clone_size: -
j_call: TRBJ1-1
v_call: TRBV18
cdr3_nt: TGTGCCAGCTCACCCAGACGGGACGCCATGAACACTGAAGCTTTCTTT
cdr3_aa: CASSPRRDAMNTEAFF

d_call: -
clone_size: few
j_call: TRBJ2-1
v_call: TRBV2
cdr3_nt: TGTGCCAGCAGTACCACTCGAGGGCCGGGCAATGAGCAGTTCTTC
cdr3_aa: CASSTTRGPGNEQFF

d_call: TRBD1
clone_size: few
j_call: TRBJ1-5
v_call: TRBV19
cdr3_nt: TGTGCCAGTAGTACAGACACAGGGGGCCATCAGCCCCAGCATTTT
cdr3_aa: CASSTDTGGHQPQHF

d_call: -
clone_size: -
j_call: TRBJ1-4
v_call: TRBV7-9
cdr3_nt: TGTGCCAGCAGTCTCCCGGGCGGTAATGAAAAACTGTTTTTT
cdr3_aa: CASSLPGGNEKLFF

d_call: TRBD1
clone_size: many
j_call: TRBJ1-5
v_call: TRBV24-1
cdr3_nt: TGTGCCACCAGTGACAATAACCCCGGGACAGCGAAAAGCAATCAGCCCCAGCATTTT
cdr3_aa: CATSDNNPGTAKSNQPQHF

d_call: TRBD2
clone_size: -
j_call: TRBJ2-1
v_call: TRBV20-1
cdr3_nt: TGCAGTGCAACACCGACTAGCGGGACCTACAATGAGCAGTTCTTC
cdr3_aa: CSATPTSGTYNEQFF

d_call: TRBD1
clone_size: -
j_call: TRBJ1-1
v_call: TRBV12-3/TRBV12-4
cdr3_nt: TGTGCCAGCAGCCCACAGGGGGGAGGTCTCGCTGAAGCTTTCTTT
cdr3_aa: CASSPQGGGLAEAFF

d_call: -
clone_size: -
j_call: TRBJ2-2
v_call: TRBV15
cdr3_nt: TGTGCCACCAGCAGGGCGGGACTTGGGTCCGGGGAGCTGTTTTTT
cdr3_aa: CATSRAGLGSGELFF

d_call: -
clone_size: -
j_call: TRBJ1-5
v_call: TRBV12-3/TRBV12-4
cdr3_nt: TGTGCCAGCAGTTTAGCGGGACCCGGGCCCCAGCATTTT
cdr3_aa: CASSLAGPGPQHF

d_call: -
clone_size: few
j_call: TRBJ2-1
v_call: TRBV28
cdr3_nt: TGTGCCAGCAGCCATTATGGAGAGGGGTCCTACAATGAGCAGTTCTTC
cdr3_aa: CASSHYGEGSYNEQFF

d_call: TRBD1
clone_size: few
j_call: TRBJ1-4
v_call: TRBV7-9
cdr3_nt: TGTGCCAGCAGCTTCGAGACAGGGAGGCGGGAAAAACTGTTTTTT
cdr3_aa: CASSFETGRREKLFF

d_call: -
clone_size: -
j_call: TRBJ1-5
v_call: TRBV24-1
cdr3_nt: TGTGCCACCAGTGATTCGGGGCGGCCCCAGCATTTT
cdr3_aa: CATSDSGRPQHF

d_call: -
clone_size: -
j_call: TRBJ2-5
v_call: TRBV15
cdr3_nt: TGTGCCACCAGCCTGAACTGGGGGCAAGAGACCCAGTACTTC
cdr3_aa: CATSLNWGQETQYF

d_call: TRBD2
clone_size: -
j_call: TRBJ2-1
v_call: TRBV15
cdr3_nt: TGTGCCACCAGCAGAGCTGCGGGAGTCCCATACAATGAGCAGTTCTTC
cdr3_aa: CATSRAAGVPYNEQFF

d_call: -
clone_size: -
j_call: TRBJ1-1
v_call: TRBV28
cdr3_nt: TGTGCCAGCACCGTTCCCCAGGTGGGTGAAGCTTTCTTT
cdr3_aa: CASTVPQVGEAFF

d_call: TRBD1
clone_size: few
j_call: TRBJ2-3
v_call: TRBV29-1
cdr3_nt: TGCAGCGTTGGACAGGGGAACGCAGATACGCAGTATTTT
cdr3_aa: CSVGQGNADTQYF

d_call: -
clone_size: -
j_call: TRBJ2-7
v_call: TRBV5-1
cdr3_nt: TGCGCCAGCAGCTTGAAGGACCTCGGGGAGCAGTACTTC
cdr3_aa: CASSLKDLGEQYF

d_call: -
clone_size: -
j_call: TRBJ1-2
v_call: TRBV3-1
cdr3_nt: TGTGCCAGCAGCCAAGTGGGGCAGGGAGTAGGCTACACCTTC
cdr3_aa: CASSQVGQGVGYTF

d_call: -
clone_size: -
j_call: TRBJ2-1
v_call: TRBV11-2
cdr3_nt: TGTGCCAGCAGCACCTCACGGGCCGGGGACTCGAGAATGAGGCAGTTCTTC
cdr3_aa: CASSTSRAGDSRMRQFF

d_call: -
clone_size: few
j_call: TRBJ1-1
v_call: TRBV20-1
cdr3_nt: TGCAGTGCGGGGGGCATGGACACTGAAGCTTTCTTT
cdr3_aa: CSAGGMDTEAFF

d_call: TRBD2
clone_size: many
j_call: TRBJ2-1
v_call: TRBV10-3
cdr3_nt: TGTGCCATCCCCACTGGGCGGGAGGCCTACAATGAGCAGTTCTTC
cdr3_aa: CAIPTGREAYNEQFF

d_call: TRBD2
clone_size: many
j_call: TRBJ2-2
v_call: TRBV7-2
cdr3_nt: TGTGCCAGCAGCCGCCGGGGTAGCGGGAGTTCCGGGGAGCTGTTTTTT
cdr3_aa: CASSRRGSGSSGELFF

d_call: -
clone_size: -
j_call: TRBJ2-7
v_call: TRBV7-2
cdr3_nt: TGTGCCAGCAGCACCGGGACCTCCGACTACGAGCAGTACTTC
cdr3_aa: CASSTGTSDYEQYF

d_call: -
clone_size: many
j_call: TRBJ2-3
v_call: TRBV24-1
cdr3_nt: TGTGCCACCAGTGATACGGTCGGTTCTCAAGGCACGCAGTATTTT
cdr3_aa: CATSDTVGSQGTQYF

d_call: TRBD2
clone_size: -
j_call: TRBJ2-1
v_call: TRBV7-9
cdr3_nt: TGTGCCAGCAGCCCTAGGGCTAGCGGGGGGTACAATGAGCAGTTCTTC
cdr3_aa: CASSPRASGGYNEQFF

d_call: TRBD2
clone_size: -
j_call: TRBJ2-7
v_call: TRBV29-1
cdr3_nt: TGCAGCGTTGAAATAACTGCTAGCGGGAGGGAGGAGCAGTACTTC
cdr3_aa: CSVEITASGREEQYF

d_call: TRBD2
clone_size: many
j_call: TRBJ2-1
v_call: TRBV27
cdr3_nt: TGTGCCAGCAGTCCCCGGATAGCGGGAGGCCGGGGAGAGCAGTTCTTC
cdr3_aa: CASSPRIAGGRGEQFF

d_call: TRBD2
clone_size: few
j_call: TRBJ2-1
v_call: TRBV4-1
cdr3_nt: TGCGCCAGCAGCCGACAAGGGGCTAGCGGGAGTCACGAGCAGTTCTTC
cdr3_aa: CASSRQGASGSHEQFF

d_call: TRBD2
clone_size: -
j_call: TRBJ2-1
v_call: TRBV6-2/TRBV6-3
cdr3_nt: TGTGCCAGCAGTCATACGGGACTAGCTTACTACAATGAGCAGTTCTTC
cdr3_aa: CASSHTGLAYYNEQFF

d_call: -
clone_size: many
j_call: TRBJ2-3
v_call: TRBV12-3/TRBV12-4
cdr3_nt: TGTGCCAGCAGGAAGACTGGCACAGATACGCAGTATTTT
cdr3_aa: CASRKTGTDTQYF

d_call: -
clone_size: -
j_call: TRBJ1-6
v_call: TRBV20-1
cdr3_nt: TGCAGTGCTAGAGACTCGAATTCACCCCTCCACTTT
cdr3_aa: CSARDSNSPLHF

d_call: -
clone_size: many
j_call: TRBJ2-3
v_call: TRBV7-9
cdr3_nt: TGTGCCAGCAGCATCGGGCCAGTCAGCACAGATACGCAGTATTTT
cdr3_aa: CASSIGPVSTDTQYF